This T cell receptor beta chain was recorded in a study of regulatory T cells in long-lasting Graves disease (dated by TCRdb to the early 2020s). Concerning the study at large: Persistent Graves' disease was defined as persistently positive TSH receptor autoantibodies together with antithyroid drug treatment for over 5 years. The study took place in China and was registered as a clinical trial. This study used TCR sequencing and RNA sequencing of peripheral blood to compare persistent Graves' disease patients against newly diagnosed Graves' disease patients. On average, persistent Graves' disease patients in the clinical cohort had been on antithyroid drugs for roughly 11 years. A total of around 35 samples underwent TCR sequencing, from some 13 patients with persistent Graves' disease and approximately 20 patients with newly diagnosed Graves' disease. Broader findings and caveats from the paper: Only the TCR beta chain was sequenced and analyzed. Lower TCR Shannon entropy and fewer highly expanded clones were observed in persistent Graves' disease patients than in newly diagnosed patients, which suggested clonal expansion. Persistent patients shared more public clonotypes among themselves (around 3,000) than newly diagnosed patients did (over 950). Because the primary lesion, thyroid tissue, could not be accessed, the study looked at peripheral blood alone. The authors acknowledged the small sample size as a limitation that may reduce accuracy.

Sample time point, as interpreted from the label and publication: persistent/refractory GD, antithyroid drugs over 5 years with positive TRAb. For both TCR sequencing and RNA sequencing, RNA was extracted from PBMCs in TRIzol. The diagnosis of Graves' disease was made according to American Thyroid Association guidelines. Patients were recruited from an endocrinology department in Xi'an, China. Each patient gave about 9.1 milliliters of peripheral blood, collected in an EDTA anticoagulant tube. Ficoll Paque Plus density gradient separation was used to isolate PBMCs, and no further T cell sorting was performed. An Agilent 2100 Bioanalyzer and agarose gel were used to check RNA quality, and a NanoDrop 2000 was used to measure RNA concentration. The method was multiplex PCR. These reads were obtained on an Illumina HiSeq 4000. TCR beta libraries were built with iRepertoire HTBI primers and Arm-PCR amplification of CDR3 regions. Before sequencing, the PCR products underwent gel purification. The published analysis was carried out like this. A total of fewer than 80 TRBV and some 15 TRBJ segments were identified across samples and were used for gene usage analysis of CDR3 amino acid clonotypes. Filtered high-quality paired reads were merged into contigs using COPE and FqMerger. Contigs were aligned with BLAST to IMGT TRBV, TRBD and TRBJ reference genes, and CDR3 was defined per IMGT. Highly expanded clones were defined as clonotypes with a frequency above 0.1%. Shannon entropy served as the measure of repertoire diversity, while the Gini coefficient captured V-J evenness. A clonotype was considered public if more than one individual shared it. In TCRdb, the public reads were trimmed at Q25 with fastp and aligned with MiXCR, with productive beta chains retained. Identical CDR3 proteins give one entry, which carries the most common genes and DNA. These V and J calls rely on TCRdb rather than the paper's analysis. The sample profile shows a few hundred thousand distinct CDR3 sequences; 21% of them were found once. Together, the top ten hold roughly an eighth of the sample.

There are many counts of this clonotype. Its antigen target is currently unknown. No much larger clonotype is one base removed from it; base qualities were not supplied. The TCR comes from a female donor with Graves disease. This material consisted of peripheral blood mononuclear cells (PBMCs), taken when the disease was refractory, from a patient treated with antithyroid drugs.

The nucleotide sequence is TGTGCCAGCAGTTTGATAGGGACAGGGAATTCACCCCTCCACTTT. Its translation reads: CASSLIGTGNSPLHF. The V and J segments used are TRBV28 and TRBJ1-6; the junction holds 9 bases that match TRBD1. Sequences MDHEN (CDR1) and SYDVKM (CDR2) are obtained from the germline V gene. The CDR3 goes from the cysteine to the phenylalanine over 15 residues. This entry keeps only the CDR3 DNA: 45 bases, framed from base 1. V is pruned by 3 bases and J by 7 bases, leaving 4 bases of the junction without a gene match.